Presented here are 14 T cell receptor beta chains from one specimen sequenced in a study of T cell responses to AZD1222 COVID-19 vaccine. The table came from immunoSEQ multiplex PCR; TCRdb's copy has only in-frame clones and leaves some out. This sample yields some 180,000 clones, of which roughly 85% are seen a single time; 0.95% to 1.1% belongs to the top ten. The sample was peripheral blood, taken 28 days after the second AZD1222 dose. Source of these receptors: an adult who received the AZD1222 COVID-19 vaccine.

The gene calls are TRBV19 and TRBJ2-6; D not resolved. The V and J ends lost 0 bases and 4 bases respectively, with 13 bases between them. This CDR3 has 17 residues. Looked up from germline, CDR1 is LNHDA and CDR2 is SQIVND (reference sequence). CDR3 nucleotides: TGTGCCAGTAGTATAGATCAAGCCGGTCTAGGGGCCAACGTCCTGACTTTC. It translates to CASSIDQAGLGANVLTF.

The V call is TRBV18, the J call TRBJ1-2, with TRBD1 matching over 8 bases. The CDR3 extends over 17 amino acids. The V segment lost 1 base and the J segment 4 bases; nucleotides outside the gene matches: 11. CDR1 is KGHSH and CDR2 is LQKENI in the germline V gene. The CDR3 region is CASSPLLMTGASYGYTF. In nucleotides, the CDR3 is TGTGCCAGCTCACCACTTCTTATGACAGGGGCTTCCTATGGCTACACCTTC.

This chain links TRBV27 with TRBJ1-2, with D possibly TRBD1 on 5 matching bases. CDR1 and CDR2 (germline): MNHEY, SMNVEV (reference sequence). V was pared by 5 bases and J by 3 bases, with 22 bases between. This CDR3 has 17 residues. The CDR3 spells CASSPIHLLTVHYGYTF. Written as DNA, the CDR3 is TGTGCCAGCAGTCCCATACACCTCCTGACAGTCCACTATGGCTACACCTTC.

V usage is TRBV7-6 and J usage is TRBJ2-7; 9 nucleotides match TRBD1. V shed 1 base and J 1 base; nucleotides not matched to a gene: 5. The germline gives CDR1 SGHVS, CDR2 FNYEAQ. This CDR3 is built from 16 residues. CDR3 sequence reads: CASSLGPGQGSYEQYF. CDR3 sequence (DNA): TGTGCCAGCAGCTTAGGGCCGGGACAGGGATCCTACGAGCAGTACTTC.

This clone was detected once. This chain uses TRBV7-2 with TRBJ1-6; tentatively, D is TRBD1 (6 bases). Germline V gene sequence: CDR1 SGHTA, CDR2 FQGNSA. CDR3 size: 16 residues. V lost 3 bases to trimming and J lost 10 bases, with 19 bases between them. CDR3 DNA sequence: TGTGCCAGCAGCTTTCACTCAGGGGACGGTAGATCACCCCTCCACTTT. Translated: CASSFHSGDGRSPLHF.

V usage is TRBV6-5 and J usage is TRBJ2-2; D assignment may be TRBD1 or TRBD2 (5 bases each). CDR3 length: 15 amino acids. Trimming shortened V by 6 bases and J by 9 bases, and 20 bases separated the two germline ends. CDR1 and CDR2 (germline): MNHEY, SVGAGI. CDR3: CASSAGTPGIWELFF. The CDR3 DNA sequence: TGTGCCAGCAGCGCCGGGACCCCCGGAATTTGGGAGCTGTTTTTT.

The chain uses TRBV4-1 and TRBJ1-2; 8 bases match TRBD1. This CDR3 is built from 15 residues. Germline-derived CDR1 and CDR2 are MGHRA and YSYEKL. V trimming: 1 base; J trimming: 2 bases; junction bases outside the gene matches: 3. This CDR3 is CASSQARGQNYGYTF. In DNA form, the CDR3 reads TGCGCCAGCAGCCAAGCCAGGGGGCAAAACTATGGCTACACCTTC.

The chain carries TRBV18 and TRBJ1-2; the D is unclear. Germline CDR1 reads KGHSH; CDR2 reads LQKENI. This CDR3 is 13 amino acids long. The germline V and J ends were trimmed by 6 bases and 0 bases, with 8 bases remaining between them. The CDR3 here is CASSGTSNYGYTF. DNA of the CDR3: TGTGCCAGCTCGGGTACATCTAACTATGGCTACACCTTC.

The V and J genes are TRBV2 and TRBJ1-2; no clear D gene. Looked up from germline, CDR1 is SNHLY and CDR2 is FYNNEI. V lost 2 bases and J lost 1, with 5 bases in between. The CDR3 contains 13 residues. CDR3 DNA: TGTGCCAGCAGTGAACAGATTAACTATGGCTACACCTTC. It translates to CASSEQINYGYTF.

With regard to this clone: One end of the junction does not line up with germline, which may come from a read error. This chain links TRBV5-5 with TRBJ2-2; D is uncertain. This CDR3 region has 12 residues. Germline CDR1 and CDR2: SGHKS and YYEKEE (reference sequence). The CDR3 protein is CAGSSFTGELFF. In DNA form, the CDR3 reads TGTGCCGGCAGCTCCTTTACCGGGGAGCTGTTTTTT.

A single count supports this clone. The chain is built from TRBV7-2 and TRBJ1-4; no firm D call. The CDR3 length is 14 residues. The germline V gene encodes CDR1 SGHTA and CDR2 FQGNSA. V was shortened by 5 bases and J by 8 bases, with 15 bases between the two germline ends. The CDR3, as DNA: TGTGCCAGCAGCCGGCGCCTGGATCGGGAAAAACTGTTTTTT. The encoded protein is CASSRRLDREKLFF.

This chain links TRBV2 with TRBJ2-1; TRBD2 might be the D (6 bases). Germline values: CDR1 SNHLY, CDR2 FYNNEI. V shed 6 bases and J shed 6 bases, with 18 bases lying between them. The CDR3 runs 15 residues. The CDR3, as DNA: TGTGCCAGCAGGCCTCTAGCGTCGCCAATCAATGAGCAGTTCTTC. Its translation is CASRPLASPINEQFF.

This clone was counted a few times. The chain uses TRBV7-9 and TRBJ1-1; TRBD1 might be the D (5 bases). Trimming shortened V by 3 bases and J by 0 bases, and 11 bases separated the two germline ends. CDR3 length: 15 amino acids. CDR1 is SEHNR, CDR2 FQNEAQ, per germline (reference sequence). The CDR3: CASSFAGHLNTEAFF. CDR3 in DNA: TGTGCCAGCAGCTTTGCCGGACACTTGAACACTGAAGCTTTCTTT.

The chain uses TRBV29-1 and TRBJ1-1, with no clear D. The V end was cut by 7 bases, the J end by 3 bases, with 6 bases between. This CDR3 spans 10 amino acids. CDR1 and CDR2 from the germline V gene are SQVTM and ANQGSEA. The CDR3 region has the DNA TGCAGCGGCCGGGACACTGAAGCTTTCTTT. This sequence encodes CSGRDTEAFF.